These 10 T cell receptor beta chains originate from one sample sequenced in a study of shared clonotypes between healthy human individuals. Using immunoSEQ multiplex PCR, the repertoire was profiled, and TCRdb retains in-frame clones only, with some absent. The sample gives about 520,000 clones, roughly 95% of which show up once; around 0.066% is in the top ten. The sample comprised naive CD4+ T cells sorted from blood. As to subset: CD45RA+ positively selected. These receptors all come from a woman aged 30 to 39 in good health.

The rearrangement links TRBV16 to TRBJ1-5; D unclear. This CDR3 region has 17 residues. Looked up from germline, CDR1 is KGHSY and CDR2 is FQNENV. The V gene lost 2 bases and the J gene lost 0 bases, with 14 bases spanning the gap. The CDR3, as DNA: TGTGCCAGCAGCCAACAGATTTACCATTATAGCAATCAGCCCCAGCATTTT. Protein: CASSQQIYHYSNQPQHF.

The CDR3 loop is CASSARYEQYF. The CDR3, as DNA: TGTGCCAGCAGCGCAAGATACGAGCAGTACTTC. This chain joins TRBV11-2 and TRBJ2-7; D uncertain. Germline values: CDR1 SGHAT, CDR2 FQNNGV. V lost 5 bases, J lost 4 bases, and 6 bases lay in between. The CDR3 length is 11 residues.

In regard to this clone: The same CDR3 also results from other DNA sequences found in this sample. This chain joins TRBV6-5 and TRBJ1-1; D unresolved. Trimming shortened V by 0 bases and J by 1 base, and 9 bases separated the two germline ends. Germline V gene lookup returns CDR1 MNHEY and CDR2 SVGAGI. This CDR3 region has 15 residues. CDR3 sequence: CASSYSGRKNTEAFF. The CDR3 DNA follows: TGTGCCAGCAGTTACTCGGGCAGAAAGAACACTGAAGCTTTCTTT.

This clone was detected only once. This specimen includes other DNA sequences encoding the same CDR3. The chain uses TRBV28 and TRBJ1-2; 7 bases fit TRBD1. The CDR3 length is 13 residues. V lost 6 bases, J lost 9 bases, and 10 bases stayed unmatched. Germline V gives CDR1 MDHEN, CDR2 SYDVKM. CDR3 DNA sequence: TGTGCCAGCAGCCTAAGGGACAGAGGGAGCTACACCTTC. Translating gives CASSLRDRGSYTF.

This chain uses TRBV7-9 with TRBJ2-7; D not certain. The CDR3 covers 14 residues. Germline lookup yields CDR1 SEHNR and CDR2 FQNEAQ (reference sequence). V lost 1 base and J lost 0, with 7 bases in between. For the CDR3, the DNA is TGTGCCAGCAGCTTAGGCCTGAGCTCCTACGAGCAGTACTTC. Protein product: CASSLGLSSYEQYF.

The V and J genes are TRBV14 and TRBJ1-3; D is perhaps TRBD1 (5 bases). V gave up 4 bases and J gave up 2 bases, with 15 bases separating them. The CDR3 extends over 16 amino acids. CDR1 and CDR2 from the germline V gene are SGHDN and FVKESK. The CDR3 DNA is TGTGCCAGCAGCCGGAGGGGCACAACTCCTGGAAACACCATATATTTT. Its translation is CASSRRGTTPGNTIYF. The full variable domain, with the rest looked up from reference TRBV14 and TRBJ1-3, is EAGVTQFPSHSVIEKGQTVTLRCDPISGHDNLYWYRRVMGKEIKFLLHFVKESKQDESGMPNNRFLAERTGGTYSTLKVQPAELEDSGVYFCASSRRGTTPGNTIYFGEGSWLTVV.

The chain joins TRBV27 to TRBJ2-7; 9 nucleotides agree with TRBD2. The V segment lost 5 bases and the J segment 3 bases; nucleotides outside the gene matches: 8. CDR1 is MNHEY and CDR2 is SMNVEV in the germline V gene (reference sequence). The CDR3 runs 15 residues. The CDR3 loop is CASSRISGGHYEQYF. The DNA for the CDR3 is TGTGCCAGCAGTCGAATTAGCGGGGGCCACTACGAGCAGTACTTC.

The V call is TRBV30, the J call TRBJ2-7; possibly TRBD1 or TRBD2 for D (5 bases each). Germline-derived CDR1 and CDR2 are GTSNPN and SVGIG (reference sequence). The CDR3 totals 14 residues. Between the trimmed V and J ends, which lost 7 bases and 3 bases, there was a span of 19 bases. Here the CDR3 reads CAFKGQAGYYEQYF. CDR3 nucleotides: TGTGCCTTTAAGGGGCAGGCGGGCTACTACGAGCAGTACTTC. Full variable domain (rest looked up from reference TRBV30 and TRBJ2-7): SQTIHQWPATLVQPVGSPLSLECTVEGTSNPNLYWYRQAAGRGLQLLFYSVGIGQISSEVPQNLSASRPQDRQFILSSKKLLLSDSGFYLCAFKGQAGYYEQYFGPGTRLTVT.

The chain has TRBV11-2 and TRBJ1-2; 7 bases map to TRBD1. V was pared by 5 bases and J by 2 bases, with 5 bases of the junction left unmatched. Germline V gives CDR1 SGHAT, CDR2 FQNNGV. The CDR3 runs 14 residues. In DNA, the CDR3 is TGTGCCAGCAGCCGTGTACAGGGGAACTATGGCTACACCTTC. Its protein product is CASSRVQGNYGYTF.

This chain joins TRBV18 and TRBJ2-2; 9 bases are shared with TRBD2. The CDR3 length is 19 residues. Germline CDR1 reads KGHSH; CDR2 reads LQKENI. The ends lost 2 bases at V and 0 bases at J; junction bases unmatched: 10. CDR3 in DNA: TGTGCCAGCTCACCAATGGCGCTAGCGGGAACCACGAACACCGGGGAGCTGTTTTTT. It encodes CASSPMALAGTTNTGELFF.